Listed below are T cell receptor beta chains from one sample, sequenced in a study of blood T cell repertoires in COVID-19. Data came from immunoSEQ multiplex PCR; TCRdb stores just in-frame clones and leaves some out. The sample holds around 260,000 clones, about 85% seen once. The specimen sequenced was peripheral blood. The source is a man aged 18 to 35 with active or convalescent COVID-19. CDR3s include the opening cysteine and the closing phenylalanine or tryptophan. Fields, in order: V gene, J gene, D gene, clone size, CDR3 protein, CDR3 DNA. D genes are given only for firm matches. Clone size is stated in some rows and not others, as once, few, many or a class when expanded.

TRBV5-8	TRBJ2-4	NA	NA	CASSPGTLAKNIQYF	TGTGCCAGCAGTCCAGGGACTTTAGCCAAAAACATTCAGTACTTC
TRBV3-1/TRBV3-2	TRBJ1-5	NA	NA	CASSLGAGGSNQPQHF	TGTGCCAGCAGCCTGGGGGCGGGCGGGAGCAATCAGCCCCAGCATTTT
TRBV7-2	TRBJ1-2	NA	NA	CASSIQGNDGYTF	TGTGCCAGCAGTATTCAGGGGAATGATGGCTACACCTTC
TRBV14	TRBJ2-5	NA	NA	CASSQVFGTQYF	TGTGCCAGCAGCCAAGTTTTCGGGACCCAGTACTTC
TRBV19	TRBJ2-2	NA	NA	CASARRYAGELFF	TGTGCCAGTGCCAGGCGTTATGCCGGGGAGCTGTTTTTT
TRBV4-2	TRBJ2-1	TRBD2	NA	CASSQDRGLAGDWEQFF	TGTGCCAGCAGCCAAGATCGAGGACTAGCGGGAGACTGGGAGCAGTTCTTC
TRBV28	TRBJ1-5	NA	NA	CASSLLRREDQPQHF	TGTGCCAGCAGTCTCCTTAGGAGGGAGGATCAGCCCCAGCATTTT
TRBV3-1/TRBV3-2	TRBJ2-1	TRBD2	few	CARAGLSASGRRGSNEQFF	TGTGCCAGGGCGGGCCTCTCGGCTAGCGGGAGGAGAGGGAGTAATGAGCAGTTCTTC
TRBV4-2	TRBJ2-3	TRBD1	NA	CASRGQGGTTDTQYF	TGTGCCAGCAGGGGACAGGGGGGGACCACAGATACGCAGTATTTT
TRBV5-1	TRBJ2-5	TRBD1	NA	CASSLGDRDRETQYF	TGCGCCAGCAGCTTGGGGGACAGGGATAGAGAGACCCAGTACTTC
TRBV7-9	TRBJ2-3	NA	few	CASRVDGVDEQYF	TGTGCCAGTCGAGTAGACGGGGTTGATGAGCAGTATTTT
TRBV5-1	TRBJ2-3	TRBD2	NA	CASSGGLGPPDTQYF	TGCGCCAGCAGCGGAGGACTAGGCCCCCCGGATACGCAGTATTTT
TRBV2	TRBJ2-5	NA	NA	CASSITQETQYF	TGTGCCAGCAGTATAACTCAAGAGACCCAGTACTTC
TRBV10-1	TRBJ2-2	NA	NA	CASSEGGTGELFF	TGCGCCAGCAGTGAAGGCGGAACCGGGGAGCTGTTTTTT
TRBV2	TRBJ2-7	TRBD1	NA	CASSKASPPLTGEISEQYF	TGTGCCAGCAGTAAAGCATCCCCTCCCCTGACAGGGGAAATCTCCGAGCAGTACTTC
TRBV9	TRBJ1-6	NA	NA	CASSVTGGEGSPLHF	TGTGCCAGCAGCGTAACGGGGGGAGAGGGTTCACCCCTCCACTTT
TRBV6-5	TRBJ1-2	NA	NA	CAFGEYRGYTF	TGTGCCTTCGGGGAGTACCGTGGCTACACCTTC
TRBV6-1	TRBJ2-1	NA	NA	CASNPALYNEQFF	TGTGCCAGCAATCCAGCGCTCTACAATGAGCAGTTCTTC
TRBV2	TRBJ1-1	NA	NA	CASSEQLNTEAFF	TGTGCCAGCAGTGAACAATTGAACACTGAAGCTTTCTTT
TRBV5-3	TRBJ2-1	NA	NA	CARSLTSTYNEQFF	TGTGCCAGAAGCTTAACTAGCACCTACAATGAGCAGTTCTTC
TRBV4-1	TRBJ1-5	TRBD1	NA	CASSQDITVQGGGPQHF	TGCGCCAGCAGCCAAGATATTACGGTCCAGGGGGGAGGGCCCCAGCATTTT
TRBV6-5	TRBJ1-1	NA	once	CASSMDGGYREAFF	TGTGCCAGCAGTATGGACGGCGGGTACAGAGAAGCTTTCTTT
TRBV12-3/TRBV12-4	TRBJ2-2	TRBD1	NA	CASSRQGTGELFF	TGTGCCAGCAGCCGACAGGGGACCGGGGAGCTGTTTTTT
TRBV7-2	TRBJ1-5	TRBD1	NA	CASSLRQGGQPQHF	TGTGCCAGCAGCTTAAGACAGGGAGGTCAGCCCCAGCATTTT
TRBV5-1	TRBJ1-2	TRBD1	few	CASSFYIGQGEGDNYGYTF	TGCGCCAGCAGCTTCTACATAGGACAGGGCGAGGGGGATAACTATGGCTACACCTTC
TRBV5-1	TRBJ2-3	NA	NA	CASSPRAVGGATDTQYF	TGCGCCAGCAGCCCCCGGGCCGTTGGCGGGGCCACAGATACGCAGTATTTT
TRBV14	TRBJ2-1	NA	NA	CASSQDLGYLSDEQFF	TGTGCCAGCAGCCAAGATCTTGGCTATTTGAGCGATGAGCAGTTCTTC
TRBV24-1	TRBJ2-5	NA	NA	CATSDPGNQETQYF	TGTGCCACCAGTGACCCAGGAAACCAAGAGACCCAGTACTTC
TRBV19	TRBJ2-5	TRBD1	NA	CASQTGNGETQYF	TGTGCCAGTCAGACAGGGAACGGAGAGACCCAGTACTTC
TRBV9	TRBJ2-1	TRBD2	NA	CASSTSANEQFF	TGTGCCAGCAGCACTAGCGCCAATGAGCAGTTCTTC
TRBV28	TRBJ1-2	NA	NA	CASSLVSYGYTF	TGTGCCAGCAGTTTAGTCAGCTATGGCTACACCTTC
TRBV19	TRBJ2-2	TRBD1	NA	CASSPRSGTGNTGELFF	TGTGCCAGTAGTCCTCGATCCGGGACAGGGAACACCGGGGAGCTGTTTTTT
TRBV19	TRBJ1-5	NA	NA	CASSIKRDSNQPQHF	TGTGCCAGTAGTATAAAGAGGGATAGCAATCAGCCCCAGCATTTT
TRBV6-6	TRBJ2-2	TRBD2	NA	CASSWGGNTGELFF	TGTGCCAGCAGTTGGGGGGGTAACACCGGGGAGCTGTTTTTT
TRBV11-3	TRBJ2-1	TRBD2	NA	CASSSGPSGGAYNEQFF	TGTGCCAGCAGCTCAGGTCCTAGCGGGGGGGCCTACAATGAGCAGTTCTTC